The present T cell receptor beta chain was sequenced within a study of vaccination and CD4 T cells after COVID-19. Study summary: The study drew post-COVID samples a median 101 days after diagnosis (range 35 to 161).

The CDR3 sequence is 13 residues long. CDR1 SGHTA and CDR2 FQGNSA come from the germline V gene. Trimming removed 1 base from V and 5 bases from J, with 5 bases in between. Treatment of the sample: approximately nine-day PBMC culture with coronavirus spike peptide pools or control peptides (ViraFEST assay). Sequencing of the DNA from cultured CD4+ T cells was carried out with the Oncomine TCR Beta short-read assay. MiXCR, applied by TCRdb to the PCR reads, yields one record per CDR3 protein. Of about 19,000 distinct CDR3 sequences listed, less than 55% are singletons. Remarks on this clonotype: No antigen is known for it.

This chain joins TRBV7-2 and TRBJ2-2; D call uncertain. The TCR was taken from a human donor who had recovered from COVID-19. Sequences were derived from CD4+ T cells from blood, cultured in vitro, sampled before SARS-CoV-2 vaccination. The CDR3 loop reads CASSLGGTGELFF. In DNA, the CDR3 is TGTGCCAGCAGCTTAGGCGGTACCGGGGAGCTGTTTTTT.